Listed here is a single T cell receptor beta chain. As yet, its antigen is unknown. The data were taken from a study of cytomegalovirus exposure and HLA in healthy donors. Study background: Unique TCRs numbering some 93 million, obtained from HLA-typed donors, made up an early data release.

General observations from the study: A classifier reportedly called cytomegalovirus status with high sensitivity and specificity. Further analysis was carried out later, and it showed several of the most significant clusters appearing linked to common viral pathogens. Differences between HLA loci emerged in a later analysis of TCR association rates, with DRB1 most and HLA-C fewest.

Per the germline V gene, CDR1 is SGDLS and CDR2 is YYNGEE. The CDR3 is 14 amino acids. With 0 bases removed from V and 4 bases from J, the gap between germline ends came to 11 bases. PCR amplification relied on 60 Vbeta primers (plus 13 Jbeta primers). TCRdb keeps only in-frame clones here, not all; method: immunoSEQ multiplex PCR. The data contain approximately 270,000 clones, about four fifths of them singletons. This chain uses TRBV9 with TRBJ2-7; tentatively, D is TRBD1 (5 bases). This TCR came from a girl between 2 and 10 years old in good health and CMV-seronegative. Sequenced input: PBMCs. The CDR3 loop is CASSVGGPGYEQYF. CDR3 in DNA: TGTGCCAGCAGCGTAGGAGGACCAGGGTACGAGCAGTACTTC.